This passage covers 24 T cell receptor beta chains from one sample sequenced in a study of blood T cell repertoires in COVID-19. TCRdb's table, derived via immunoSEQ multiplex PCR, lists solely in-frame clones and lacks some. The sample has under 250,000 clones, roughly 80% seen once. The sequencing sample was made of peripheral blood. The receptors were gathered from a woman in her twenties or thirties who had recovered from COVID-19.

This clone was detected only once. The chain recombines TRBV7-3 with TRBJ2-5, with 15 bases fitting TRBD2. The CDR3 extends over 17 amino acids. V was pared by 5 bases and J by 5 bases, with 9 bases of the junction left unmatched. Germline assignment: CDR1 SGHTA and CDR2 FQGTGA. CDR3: CASSPGLAGGSGETQYF. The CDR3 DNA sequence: TGTGCCAGCAGCCCTGGACTAGCGGGAGGGTCAGGGGAGACCCAGTACTTC.

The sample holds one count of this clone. The CDR3 sequence is CASSQGQGLETQYF. In nucleotides, the CDR3 is TGTGCCAGCAGCCAAGGACAGGGGTTAGAGACCCAGTACTTC. The chain recombines TRBV7-8 with TRBJ2-5; 9 nucleotides align to TRBD1. Per germline, CDR1 SGHVS and CDR2 FQNEAQ. The CDR3 is 14 amino acids. The junction had 5 bases not matched to a gene; V was cut back by 5 bases and J by 4 bases.

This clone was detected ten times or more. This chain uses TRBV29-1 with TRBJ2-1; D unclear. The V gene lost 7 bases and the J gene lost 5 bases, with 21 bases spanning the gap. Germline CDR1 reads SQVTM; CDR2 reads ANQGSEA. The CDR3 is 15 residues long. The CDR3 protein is CSADFFVFYNNEQFF. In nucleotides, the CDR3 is TGCAGCGCCGATTTTTTCGTCTTTTACAACAATGAGCAGTTCTTC.

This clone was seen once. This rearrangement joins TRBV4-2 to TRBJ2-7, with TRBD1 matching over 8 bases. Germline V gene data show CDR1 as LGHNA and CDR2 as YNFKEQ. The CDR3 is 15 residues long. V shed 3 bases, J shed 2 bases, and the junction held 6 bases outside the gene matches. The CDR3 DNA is TGTGCCAGCAGCCAGGAAGGACAGGGACCCTACGAGCAGTACTTC. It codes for CASSQEGQGPYEQYF.

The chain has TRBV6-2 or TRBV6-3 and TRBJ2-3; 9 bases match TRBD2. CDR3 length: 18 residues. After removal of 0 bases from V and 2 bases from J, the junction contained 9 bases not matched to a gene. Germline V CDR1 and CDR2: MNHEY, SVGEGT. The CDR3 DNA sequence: TGTGCCAGCAGTTACTCGAGTCGGCTAGCGGGGCACACAGATACGCAGTATTTT. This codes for CASSYSSRLAGHTDTQYF.

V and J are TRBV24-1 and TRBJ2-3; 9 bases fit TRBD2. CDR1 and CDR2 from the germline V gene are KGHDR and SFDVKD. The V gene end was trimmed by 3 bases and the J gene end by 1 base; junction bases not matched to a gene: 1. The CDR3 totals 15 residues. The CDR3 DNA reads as TGTGCCACCAGTGATCCTAGCGGGGGCACAGATACGCAGTATTTT. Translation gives CATSDPSGGTDTQYF.

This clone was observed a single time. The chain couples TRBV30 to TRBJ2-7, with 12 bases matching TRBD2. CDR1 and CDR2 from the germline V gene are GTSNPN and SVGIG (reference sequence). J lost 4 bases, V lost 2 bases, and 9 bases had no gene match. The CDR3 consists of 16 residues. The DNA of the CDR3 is TGTGCCTGGAGTACCCCTCTAGCGGGAGGGCCTTACGAGCAGTACTTC. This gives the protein CAWSTPLAGGPYEQYF.

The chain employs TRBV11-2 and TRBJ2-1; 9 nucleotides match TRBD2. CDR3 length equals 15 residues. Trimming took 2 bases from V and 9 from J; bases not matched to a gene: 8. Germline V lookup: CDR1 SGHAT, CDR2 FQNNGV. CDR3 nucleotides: TGTGCCAGCAGCTTAATTGCGGGAGGGCCCGGTGAGCAGTTCTTC. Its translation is CASSLIAGGPGEQFF.

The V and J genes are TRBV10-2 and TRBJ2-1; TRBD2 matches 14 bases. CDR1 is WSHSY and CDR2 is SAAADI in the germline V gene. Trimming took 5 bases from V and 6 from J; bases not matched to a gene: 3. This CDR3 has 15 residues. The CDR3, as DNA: TGCGCCAGCAGTAGGGGACTAGCGGGAGCCAATGAGCAGTTCTTC. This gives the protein CASSRGLAGANEQFF.

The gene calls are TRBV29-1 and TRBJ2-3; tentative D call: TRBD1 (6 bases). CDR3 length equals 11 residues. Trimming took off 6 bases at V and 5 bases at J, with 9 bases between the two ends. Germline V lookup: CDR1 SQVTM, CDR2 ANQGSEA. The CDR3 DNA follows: TGCAGCGTGTCGACAGGAGATACGCAGTATTTT. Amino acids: CSVSTGDTQYF.

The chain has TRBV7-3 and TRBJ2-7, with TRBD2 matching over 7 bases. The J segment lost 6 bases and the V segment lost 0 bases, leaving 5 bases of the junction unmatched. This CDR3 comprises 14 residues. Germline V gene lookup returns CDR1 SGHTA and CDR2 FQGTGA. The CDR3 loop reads CASSLTSGEREQYF. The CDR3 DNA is TGTGCCAGCAGCTTAACCAGCGGGGAGCGCGAGCAGTACTTC.

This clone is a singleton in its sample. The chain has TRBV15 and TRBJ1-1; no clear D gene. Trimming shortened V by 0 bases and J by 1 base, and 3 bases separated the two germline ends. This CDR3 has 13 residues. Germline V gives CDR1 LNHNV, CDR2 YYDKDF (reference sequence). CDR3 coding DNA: TGTGCCACCAGCAGAGACCAGAACACTGAAGCTTTCTTT. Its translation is CATSRDQNTEAFF.

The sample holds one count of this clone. The CDR3 DNA sequence: TGTGCCATCAGTCTAGCGGGAGAAGTTTCAGATACGCAGTATTTT. Protein product: CAISLAGEVSDTQYF. The genes are TRBV10-3 and TRBJ2-3, with TRBD2 identical over 10 bases. The V gene's germline CDR1 is ENHRY and CDR2 SYGVKD. V shed 5 bases and J 4 bases; nucleotides not matched to a gene: 6. The CDR3 covers 15 residues.

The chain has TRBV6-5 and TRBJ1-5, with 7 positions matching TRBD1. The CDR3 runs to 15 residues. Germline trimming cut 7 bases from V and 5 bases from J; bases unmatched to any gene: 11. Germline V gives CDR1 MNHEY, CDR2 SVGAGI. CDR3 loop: CASISDRRGYQPQHF. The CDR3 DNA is TGTGCCAGCATCTCGGACAGGAGGGGATATCAGCCCCAGCATTTT.

The CDR3 DNA sequence: TGTGCCATCAGTGAGGACAGGGGGTCCACTGAAGCTTTCTTT. Protein product: CAISEDRGSTEAFF. The chain joins TRBV10-3 to TRBJ1-1, with 9 bases matching TRBD1. The CDR3 loop spans 14 amino acids. Trimming at V came to 2 bases and at J to 4 bases, leaving 2 bases not matched to a gene. CDR1 and CDR2 from the germline V gene are ENHRY and SYGVKD.

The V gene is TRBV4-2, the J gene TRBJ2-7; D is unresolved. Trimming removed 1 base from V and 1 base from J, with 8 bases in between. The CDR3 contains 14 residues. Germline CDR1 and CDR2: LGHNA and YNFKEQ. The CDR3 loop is CASSQGDTSYEQYF. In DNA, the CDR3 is TGTGCCAGCAGCCAAGGAGACACTTCCTACGAGCAGTACTTC.

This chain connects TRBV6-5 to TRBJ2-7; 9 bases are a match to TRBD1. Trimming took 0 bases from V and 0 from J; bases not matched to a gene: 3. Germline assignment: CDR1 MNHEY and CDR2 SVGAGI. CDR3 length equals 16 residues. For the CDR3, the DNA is TGTGCCAGCAGTTACTCGGGACAGGGTAACTCCTACGAGCAGTACTTC. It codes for CASSYSGQGNSYEQYF.

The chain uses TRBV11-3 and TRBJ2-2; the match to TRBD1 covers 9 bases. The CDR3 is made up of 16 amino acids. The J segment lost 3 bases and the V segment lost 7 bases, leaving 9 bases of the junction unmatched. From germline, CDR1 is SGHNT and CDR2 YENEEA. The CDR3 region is CASTPGGQGYTGELFF. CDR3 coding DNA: TGTGCCAGCACCCCGGGTGGACAGGGGTACACCGGGGAGCTGTTTTTT.

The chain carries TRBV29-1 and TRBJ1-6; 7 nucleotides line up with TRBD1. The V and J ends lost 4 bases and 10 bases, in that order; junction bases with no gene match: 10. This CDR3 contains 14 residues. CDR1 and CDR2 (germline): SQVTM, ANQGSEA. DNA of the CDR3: TGCAGCGTTGTAACACAGGGGCTGGGATCACCCCTCCACTTT. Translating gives CSVVTQGLGSPLHF.

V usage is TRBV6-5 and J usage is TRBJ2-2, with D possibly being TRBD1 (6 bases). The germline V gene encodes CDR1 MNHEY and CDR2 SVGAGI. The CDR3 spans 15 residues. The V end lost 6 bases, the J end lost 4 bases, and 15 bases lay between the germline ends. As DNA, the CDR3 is TGTGCCAGCAGATATCCAGGGGCGCGCACCGGGGAGCTGTTTTTT. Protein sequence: CASRYPGARTGELFF.

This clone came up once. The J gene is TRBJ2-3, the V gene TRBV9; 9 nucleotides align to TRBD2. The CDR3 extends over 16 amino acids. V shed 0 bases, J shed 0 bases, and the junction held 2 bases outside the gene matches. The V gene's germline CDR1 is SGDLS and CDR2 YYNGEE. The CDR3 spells CASSVGAGGSTDTQYF. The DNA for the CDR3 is TGTGCCAGCAGCGTAGGGGCGGGAGGGAGCACAGATACGCAGTATTTT.

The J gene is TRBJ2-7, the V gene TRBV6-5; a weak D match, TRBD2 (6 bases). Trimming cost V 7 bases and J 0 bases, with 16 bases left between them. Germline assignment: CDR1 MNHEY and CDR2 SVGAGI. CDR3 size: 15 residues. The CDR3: CASTLGRGSSYEQYF. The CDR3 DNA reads TGTGCCAGCACCCTTGGGCGGGGAAGCTCCTACGAGCAGTACTTC.

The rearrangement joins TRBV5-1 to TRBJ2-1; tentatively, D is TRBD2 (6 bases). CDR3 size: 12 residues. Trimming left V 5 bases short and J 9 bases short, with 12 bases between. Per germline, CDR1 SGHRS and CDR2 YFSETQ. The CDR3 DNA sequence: TGCGCCAGCAGGAAGGAGGGAGCTGAGCAGTTCTTC. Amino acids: CASRKEGAEQFF.

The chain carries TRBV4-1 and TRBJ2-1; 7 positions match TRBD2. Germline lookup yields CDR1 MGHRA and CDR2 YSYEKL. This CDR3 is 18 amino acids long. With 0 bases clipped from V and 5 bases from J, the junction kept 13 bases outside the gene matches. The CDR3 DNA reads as TGCGCCAGCAGCCAAGATCTAGCGGTTAGGATCCTACACAATGAGCAGTTCTTC. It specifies CASSQDLAVRILHNEQFF.